The subject of this entry is one T cell receptor (beta chain). Its specificity is unknown. The authors drew 8 to 10 milliliters of peripheral blood from each donor. This entry belongs to a study of blood T cells in healthy people across ages. Study results and limitations: Calculation of diversity from one million T cells yielded estimates considered to be underestimates. Age brought a roughly linear fall in TCR beta diversity measured per million T cells.

A second PCR, run for about 6 to 11 cycles, used a sample-barcoded 5' primer plus a J-beta primer mix. MiXCR, run by TCRdb on the 5' RACE reads, gives a single entry per CDR3 protein. The profile shows 750,000 to 950,000 distinct CDR3 sequences, roughly 53% of them singletons. This TCR derives from a man aged 80 or over in good health. Material: blood.

CDR3 nucleotides: TGTGCCGGTAACCCGGCCAGGGGGCTTGCAGGGGCCAACGTCCTGACTTTC. This codes for CAGNPARGLAGANVLTF. The gene calls are TRBV6-1 and TRBJ2-6; TRBD1 aligns across 8 bases. V was pared by 11 bases and J by 4 bases, with 16 bases of the junction left unmatched. The CDR3 totals 17 residues. CDR1 is MNHNS, CDR2 SASEGT, per germline.